Listed below are T cell receptor beta chains from one sample, sequenced in a study of T cell responses to AZD1222 COVID-19 vaccine. Only in-frame clones appear in the TCRdb table, and some are missing; sequencing was by immunoSEQ multiplex PCR. The sample lists fewer than 120,000 clones; 80% to 90% were seen once. The sequencing here drew on peripheral blood, taken 28 days after the second AZD1222 dose. The receptors stem from an adult who received the AZD1222 COVID-19 vaccine. Both conserved end residues are part of each CDR3. A D gene is named only where the DNA matches it firmly. Not all rows give a size; the values are once, few, many and, for expanded clones, a class.

clone_size d_call j_call v_call cdr3_aa cdr3_nt
NA TRBD1 TRBJ2-3 TRBV2 CASSEAGTGEDTQYF TGTGCCAGCAGTGAAGCGGGGACAGGGGAGGATACGCAGTATTTT
NA NA TRBJ1-1 TRBV7-2 CASSPHPRDMNTEAFF TGTGCCAGCAGCCCACACCCGAGGGACATGAACACTGAAGCTTTCTTT
many NA TRBJ2-7 TRBV10-2 CASSELSTTAYEQYF TGCGCCAGCAGTGAGTTGAGCACTACTGCCTACGAGCAGTACTTC
NA TRBD1 TRBJ2-7 TRBV18 CASSPGRGREEQYF TGTGCCAGCTCACCAGGAAGGGGGCGAGAAGAGCAGTACTTC
NA NA TRBJ2-5 TRBV9 CASSVEEGWGETQYF TGTGCCAGCAGCGTAGAGGAGGGGTGGGGTGAGACCCAGTACTTC
NA NA TRBJ2-1 TRBV18 CASSPNNEQFF TGTGCCAGCTCACCAAATAATGAGCAGTTCTTC
NA NA TRBJ2-7 TRBV19 CASSPMGGHRIYEQYF TGTGCCAGTAGTCCCATGGGGGGACACCGTATCTACGAGCAGTACTTC
NA NA TRBJ2-7 TRBV28 CASIQGGYEQYF TGTGCCAGCATTCAGGGAGGCTACGAGCAGTACTTC
NA NA TRBJ1-5 TRBV3-1/TRBV3-2 CASSQGVRELNQPQHF TGTGCCAGCAGCCAAGGAGTCAGGGAATTGAATCAGCCCCAGCATTTT
NA NA TRBJ1-2 TRBV19 CASSIDPGGPYGYTF TGTGCCAGTAGTATAGATCCCGGGGGGCCCTATGGCTACACCTTC
NA NA TRBJ1-2 TRBV7-2 CASSPRFDWEYGYTF TGTGCCAGCAGCCCTCGATTCGATTGGGAATATGGCTACACCTTC
NA NA TRBJ2-1 TRBV12-3/TRBV12-4 CASRQSGHEQFF TGTGCCAGCAGACAAAGCGGGCATGAGCAGTTCTTC
NA NA TRBJ2-5 TRBV9 CASSKGEETQYF TGTGCCAGCAGCAAGGGAGAAGAGACCCAGTACTTC
NA TRBD1 TRBJ2-2 TRBV3-1/TRBV3-2 CASSHSSGTGGTGELFF TGTGCCAGCAGCCACTCATCCGGGACAGGGGGCACCGGGGAGCTGTTTTTT
once NA TRBJ1-2 TRBV29-1 CSVEDRSYAGYTF TGCAGCGTTGAAGATCGGAGTTACGCTGGCTACACCTTC
NA NA TRBJ2-2 TRBV7-2 CASSPRLLANTGELFF TGTGCCAGCAGCCCCCGGTTACTAGCGAACACCGGGGAGCTGTTTTTT
NA NA TRBJ2-7 TRBV5-6 CASSPGSYEQYF TGTGCCAGCAGCCCAGGTAGCTACGAGCAGTACTTC
NA NA TRBJ2-7 TRBV7-8 CASSLEYYEQYF TGTGCCAGCAGCTTAGAGTACTACGAGCAGTACTTC
NA NA TRBJ1-2 TRBV7-9 CASSTSLPGNYGYTF TGTGCCAGCAGCACCAGCCTCCCCGGGAACTATGGCTACACCTTC
once NA TRBJ1-1 TRBV7-9 CASSRGEWGNTEAFF TGTGCCAGCAGCAGGGGCGAGTGGGGGAACACTGAAGCTTTCTTT
NA NA TRBJ2-3 TRBV27 CASSLTGTAGDTQYF TGTGCCAGCAGTTTAACCGGGACTGCGGGTGATACGCAGTATTTT
NA TRBD2 TRBJ2-3 TRBV12-5 CASGQTSGSSFSPDTQYF TGTGCTAGTGGTCAGACTAGCGGGAGTTCGTTCTCCCCAGATACGCAGTATTTT
few NA TRBJ1-1 TRBV3-1/TRBV3-2 CASSLYRDIEGAFF TGTGCCAGCAGCCTTTACCGGGACATCGAAGGGGCTTTCTTT
once NA TRBJ2-7 TRBV6-1 CASSEMQGEVEQYF TGTGCCAGCAGTGAAATGCAGGGGGAGGTCGAGCAGTACTTC
once NA TRBJ2-7 TRBV19 CASSINRVPQGEQYF TGTGCCAGTAGTATCAACCGGGTCCCCCAAGGCGAGCAGTACTTC
NA NA TRBJ2-5 TRBV7-9 CASSFAEETQYF TGTGCCAGCAGCTTTGCCGAAGAGACCCAGTACTTC
NA NA TRBJ2-4 TRBV5-1 CASSSSRGKNIQYF TGCGCCAGCAGCTCTTCTAGGGGCAAAAACATTCAGTACTTC
NA NA TRBJ1-5 TRBV2 CASSKGRWPQHF TGTGCCAGCAGCAAGGGGCGCTGGCCCCAGCATTTT
NA NA TRBJ1-5 TRBV7-2 CASSLYPAGIVDQPQHF TGTGCCAGCAGCTTATATCCCGCAGGTATAGTCGATCAGCCCCAGCATTTT
few NA TRBJ2-5 TRBV28 CASSLRGFQETQYF TGTGCCAGCAGTTTACGGGGATTCCAAGAGACCCAGTACTTC
NA NA TRBJ2-2 TRBV29-1 CSVDSLNTGELFF TGCAGCGTTGATAGTCTGAACACCGGGGAGCTGTTTTTT
NA NA TRBJ1-2 TRBV19 CASSARQASAGYGYTF TGTGCCAGTAGTGCAAGACAGGCGTCCGCGGGCTATGGCTACACCTTC
NA TRBD2 TRBJ2-1 TRBV18 CASSASGGLNEQFF TGTGCCAGCTCTGCTAGCGGGGGGCTCAATGAGCAGTTCTTC
NA NA TRBJ2-6 TRBV9 CASSGADASGANVLTF TGTGCCAGCAGCGGGGCTGATGCCTCTGGGGCCAACGTCCTGACTTTC
NA NA TRBJ2-2 TRBV14 CASSLQGNTGELFF TGTGCCAGCAGCCTACAGGGGAACACCGGGGAGCTGTTTTTT
NA NA TRBJ1-4 TRBV4-2 CASSQETRSEKLFF TGTGCCAGCAGCCAAGAGACTAGGAGTGAAAAACTGTTTTTT
NA NA TRBJ2-1 TRBV29-1 CSVDSQEALFNEQFF TGCAGCGTTGATAGTCAGGAAGCCCTCTTCAATGAGCAGTTCTTC
NA TRBD2 TRBJ2-5 TRBV3-1/TRBV3-2 CASSQVLAGSRQETQYF TGTGCCAGCAGCCAAGTACTAGCGGGGAGTCGCCAAGAGACCCAGTACTTC
NA TRBD2 TRBJ2-5 TRBV6-5 CASSTWGREETQYF TGTGCCAGCAGTACCTGGGGGAGGGAAGAGACCCAGTACTTC
NA NA TRBJ1-1 TRBV6-5 CASSPIGPGGTEAFF TGTGCCAGCAGTCCAATCGGACCGGGGGGCACTGAAGCTTTCTTT
NA TRBD1 TRBJ1-2 TRBV11-3 CASSLTQGAGYTF TGTGCCAGCAGCTTAACGCAGGGGGCTGGCTACACCTTC
NA NA TRBJ1-2 TRBV19 CASSIGRVYGYTF TGTGCCAGTAGTATTGGCAGGGTCTATGGCTACACCTTC
once NA TRBJ1-1 TRBV9 CASSGRQAGKAFF TGTGCCAGCAGCGGGCGACAGGCCGGAAAAGCTTTCTTT
NA NA TRBJ1-1 TRBV14 CASSQEGLGDTEAFF TGTGCCAGCAGCCAAGAAGGGTTGGGGGACACTGAAGCTTTCTTT
NA NA TRBJ1-5 TRBV10-2 CASSGQVIKPQHF TGCGCCAGCAGTGGACAGGTCATAAAGCCCCAGCATTTT
NA NA TRBJ1-6 TRBV18 CASSPVNSPLHF TGTGCCAGCTCACCGGTTAATTCACCCCTCCACTTT
NA NA TRBJ1-4 TRBV6-6 CASSYSGNEKLFF TGTGCCAGCAGTTACTCAGGGAATGAAAAACTGTTTTTT
NA NA TRBJ2-3 TRBV7-9 CASSSPPVGTDTQYF TGTGCCAGCAGCTCCCCTCCGGTTGGCACAGATACGCAGTATTTT
NA NA TRBJ1-4 TRBV6-5 CASSSGAREKLFF TGTGCCAGCAGTTCAGGGGCCCGTGAAAAACTGTTTTTT
NA NA TRBJ1-6 TRBV10-3 CAIGGAGQSTNSPLHF TGTGCCATCGGGGGGGCCGGACAGTCAACTAATTCACCCCTCCACTTT
NA TRBD2 TRBJ2-2 TRBV5-1 CASSPAAGGTGELFF TGCGCCAGCAGCCCCGCGGCGGGAGGCACCGGGGAGCTGTTTTTT
NA NA TRBJ2-1 TRBV7-8 CASSRGGLYNEQFF TGTGCCAGCAGCAGAGGGGGGCTATACAATGAGCAGTTCTTC
NA TRBD2 TRBJ2-3 TRBV18 CASSPPGRADTQYF TGTGCCAGCTCACCACCGGGGAGGGCAGATACGCAGTATTTT
NA NA TRBJ1-1 TRBV7-9 CASSLQNTEAFF TGTGCCAGCAGCTTACAGAACACTGAAGCTTTCTTT
NA TRBD1 TRBJ1-5 TRBV19 CASVDREYQPQHF TGTGCCAGTGTTGACAGGGAATATCAGCCCCAGCATTTT
once NA TRBJ2-2 TRBV7-9 CASTEQGDTGELFF TGTGCCAGCACCGAACAGGGCGACACCGGGGAGCTGTTTTTT
NA NA TRBJ1-3 TRBV9 CASSQTLSGNTIYF TGTGCCAGCAGCCAGACCCTCTCTGGAAACACCATATATTTT
NA NA TRBJ1-4 TRBV7-9 CASRDRNPSNEKLFF TGTGCCAGCAGGGACCGTAATCCTTCTAATGAAAAACTGTTTTTT